These 9 T cell receptor beta chains originate from one sample sequenced in a study of blood T cell repertoires in COVID-19. TCRdb's copy holds only in-frame clones and misses some; the assay was immunoSEQ multiplex PCR. The sample holds 240,000 or so clones, more than 75% seen once. Sequencing was done on a sample of peripheral blood. These receptors were collected from a woman aged 70-85 years with active or convalescent COVID-19.

The chain recombines TRBV6-5 with TRBJ1-5, with 7 bases fitting TRBD1. From germline, CDR1 is MNHEY and CDR2 SVGAGI. The CDR3 totals 15 residues. V lost 6 bases, J lost 6 bases, and 11 bases stayed unmatched. The CDR3 region has the DNA TGTGCCAGCAGCCGAGCAGGGGGACGCGGTCAGCCCCAGCATTTT. This translates into CASSRAGGRGQPQHF.

The genes are TRBV6-5 and TRBJ1-4; the D gene is possibly TRBD1 (5 bases). Deletions cut 5 bases from V and 8 bases from J, with 9 bases between. Per the germline V gene, CDR1 is MNHEY and CDR2 is SVGAGI. The CDR3 covers 12 residues. In DNA form, the CDR3 reads TGTGCCAGCAGTCCCGGGGGGGAAAAACTGTTTTTT. Amino acid sequence: CASSPGGEKLFF.

J is TRBJ1-2 and V is TRBV7-8, with unresolved D. CDR1 and CDR2 (germline): SGHVS, FQNEAQ. This CDR3 spans 13 amino acids. V lost 4 bases and J 1 base, leaving 7 bases between the germline ends. The CDR3 reads CASSSQFNYGYTF. CDR3 nucleotide sequence: TGTGCCAGCAGCTCTCAGTTTAACTATGGCTACACCTTC.

The chain carries TRBV10-3 and TRBJ2-5, with D maybe TRBD2 (5 bases). Germline-derived CDR1 and CDR2 are ENHRY and SYGVKD. V shed 10 bases and J shed 5 bases, with 14 bases lying between them. This CDR3 has 12 residues. The CDR3 loop is CASRGLRETQYF. CDR3 coding DNA: TGTGCCAGCCGGGGTCTCCGGGAGACCCAGTACTTC.

The chain joins TRBV18 to TRBJ1-1, with unresolved D. Germline V gene sequence: CDR1 KGHSH, CDR2 LQKENI. V shed 6 bases and J shed 0 bases, with 8 bases lying between them. There are 13 residues in the CDR3. CDR3 nucleotides: TGTGCCAGCTCGGGCCAGGTGAACACTGAAGCTTTCTTT. The encoded protein is CASSGQVNTEAFF.

V usage is TRBV6-1 and J usage is TRBJ1-2; 7 bases map to TRBD1. The germline gives CDR1 MNHNS, CDR2 SASEGT. The ends lost 1 base at V and 6 bases at J; junction bases unmatched: 17. This CDR3 is 18 amino acids long. Here the CDR3 reads CASSEVGRRGPFLHGYTF. CDR3 nucleotides: TGTGCCAGCAGTGAAGTGGGTCGTAGGGGGCCCTTCCTACATGGCTACACCTTC.

The V and J genes are TRBV13 and TRBJ2-1; 10 positions match TRBD2. J gave up 8 bases and V 5 bases, and 9 bases lay outside the gene matches. The CDR3 runs to 15 residues. Germline CDR1 reads PRHDT; CDR2 reads FYEKMQ (reference sequence). CDR3 nucleotide sequence: TGTGCCAGCAGCCAACAGCGGGGGGGATTTGATGAGCAGTTCTTC. This translates into CASSQQRGGFDEQFF.

CDR3 sequence reads: CASSIDSYEQYF. CDR3 in DNA: TGTGCCAGTAGTATCGACAGCTACGAGCAGTACTTC. The gene calls are TRBV19 and TRBJ2-7, with D possibly being TRBD1 (5 bases). The V end was cut by 3 bases, the J end by 3 bases, with 6 bases between. The CDR3 runs 12 residues. CDR1 is LNHDA, CDR2 SQIVND, per germline (reference sequence).

The chain links TRBV2 to TRBJ1-5; the D gene is possibly TRBD1 (6 bases). V lost 6 bases to trimming and J lost 4 bases, with 13 bases between them. The length of the CDR3 is 14 residues. CDR1 and CDR2 (germline): SNHLY, FYNNEI. The CDR3 DNA is TGTGCCAGCAGCGACGGACAGACTAATCAGCCCCAGCATTTT. This codes for CASSDGQTNQPQHF.